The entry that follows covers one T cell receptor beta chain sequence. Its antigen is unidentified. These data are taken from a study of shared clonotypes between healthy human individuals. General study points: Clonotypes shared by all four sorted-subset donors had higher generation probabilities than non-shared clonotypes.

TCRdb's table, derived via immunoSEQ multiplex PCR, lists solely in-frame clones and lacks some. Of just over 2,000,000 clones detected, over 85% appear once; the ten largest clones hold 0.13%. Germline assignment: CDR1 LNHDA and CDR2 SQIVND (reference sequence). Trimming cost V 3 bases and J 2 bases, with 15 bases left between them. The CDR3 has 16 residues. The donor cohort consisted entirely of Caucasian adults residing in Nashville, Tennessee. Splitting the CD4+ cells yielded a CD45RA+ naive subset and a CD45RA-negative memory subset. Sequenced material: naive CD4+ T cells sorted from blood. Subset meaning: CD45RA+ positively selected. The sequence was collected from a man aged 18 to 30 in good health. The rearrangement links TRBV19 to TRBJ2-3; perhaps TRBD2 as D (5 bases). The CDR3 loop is CASSMGGRSPTDTQYF. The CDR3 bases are TGTGCCAGTAGTATGGGCGGGCGGAGTCCCACAGATACGCAGTATTTT.